Given below is one TCR beta chain in context. Its antigen is not known. This specimen belongs to a study of cytomegalovirus exposure and HLA in healthy donors. Study-wide context: Unique TCR beta sequences numbering 120 million or so came from around 180 million T cells in an earlier analysis. Findings and caveats of the study: Association of approximately 18,000 TCR beta sequences with HLA alleles was found at 0.05 false discovery rate in a later analysis. It was reported in a later analysis that an Asian-associated ancestry cluster showed fewer N-insertions than the roughly 710-donor mean. For most TCR beta V segments, an earlier analysis put the productive rate at about 87% or about 30% of the time.

Use of 60 Vbeta and 13 Jbeta primers characterized the PCR. Using immunoSEQ multiplex PCR, the repertoire was profiled, and TCRdb retains in-frame clones only, with some absent. The sample consists of more than 75,000 clones, roughly 80% of them appearing once. CDR3 length: 14 amino acids. Germline CDR1 reads LNHDA; CDR2 reads SQIVND (reference sequence). V lost 5 bases and J lost 2, with 10 bases in between. The chain links TRBV19 to TRBJ1-3, with D perhaps matching TRBD1 (5 bases). The sequence derives from a woman aged 40 to 50 in good health and CMV-seropositive. Sequences were obtained from PBMCs. CDR3 coding DNA: TGTGCCAGTAGTCAGGGATTTGCTGGAAACACCATATATTTT. Residues: CASSQGFAGNTIYF.